The T cell receptor beta chain under discussion was sequenced for a study of memory CD4+ T cells and cytomegalovirus serostatus. Overall study context: Donors were healthy Belgian adults, 10 or so CMV seropositive and approximately 23 seronegative.

The sort gate was single viable CD3+CD4+CD8-CD45RO+ cells for memory CD4+ T cells. CD4+ T cells were isolated by positive magnetic selection. The repertoire was sequenced with immunoSEQ multiplex PCR; TCRdb's copy has only in-frame clones and lacks some. The sample consists of some 95,000 clones, over 70% of them appearing once. Trimming cost V 4 bases and J 2 bases, with 18 bases left between them. The CDR3 runs 16 residues. Germline CDR1 and CDR2: KGHSH and LQKENI. Study findings and constraints: Of under 200 reported CMV TCRbeta sequences, around 63 were found in memory CD4+ repertoires. CMV serostatus prediction reached median AUC approximately 0.95, or 0.91 with US-trained model.

Of note for this clone: Antigen specificity is unknown.

This sequence was found in an adult in good health and CMV-seropositive. The chain uses TRBV18 and TRBJ2-7; maybe TRBD1 (6 bases). Sequenced: memory CD4+ T cells from blood. The CDR3 sequence: CASSQTSWDTAYEQYF. The CDR3 region has the DNA TGTGCCAGCTCACAAACCTCCTGGGACACCGCCTACGAGCAGTACTTC.